This T cell receptor beta chain was identified in a study of graft-versus-host responses after intestinal transplantation. Study background: Among the recipients, all got anti-thymocyte globulin induction and then tacrolimus and steroids for about three years.

Study-wide results and caveats: High graft-versus-host to host-versus-graft clonal ratios were found in allografts of patients who had graft-donor T cell macrochimerism. Early post-transplant HvG declines were associated with peak circulating GvH clone levels.

This clone was seen a few times. Produced via immunoSEQ multiplex PCR; TCRdb's table is partial and in-frame only. The table shows about 20,000 clones, with around 44% occurring only once. The CDR3 is 16 amino acids. Germline assignment: CDR1 SGHRS and CDR2 YFSETQ. The V and J ends lost 3 bases and 4 bases, in that order; junction bases with no gene match: 10. Investigators plated some 200,000 CFSE-labeled responder cells together with some 200,000 irradiated stimulator cells labeled with violet dye. The sequence was obtained from a human patient who received an intestinal transplant. The source material was alloreactive CD4+ T cells from a mixed lymphocyte reaction culture, sampled before intestinal transplant. Subset: CFSE-low proliferating T cells sorted from roughly six-day pre-transplant mixed lymphocyte reaction (GvH or HvG direction). The V gene is TRBV5-1, the J gene TRBJ1-2; 9 bases are a match to TRBD1. CDR3 amino acids: CASSWEQGAWIYGYTF. CDR3 DNA: TGCGCCAGCAGCTGGGAACAGGGGGCCTGGATCTATGGCTACACCTTC.